The 15 T cell receptor beta chains reported below all come from one sample, sequenced in a study of blood T cell repertoires in COVID-19. Here immunoSEQ multiplex PCR was the method, and the copy in TCRdb shows in-frame clones only, minus some. This sample has fewer than 150,000 clones, with 80% to 90% found just once. What was sequenced was peripheral blood. The source is an older man who had recovered from COVID-19.

The J gene is TRBJ1-1, the V gene TRBV7-3; TRBD1 aligns across 9 bases. The CDR3 has 13 amino acids. The germline CDR1 and CDR2 sequences are SGHTA and FQGTGA. Trimming cost V 5 bases and J 3 bases; bases outside gene matches: 1. The CDR3 sequence is CASSRTGDTEAFF. The CDR3 coding sequence is TGTGCCAGCAGCCGGACAGGGGACACTGAAGCTTTCTTT.

The rearrangement links TRBV6-5 to TRBJ1-5, with D tentatively TRBD1 (6 bases). V shed 4 bases and J shed 2 bases, with 12 bases lying between them. The germline gives CDR1 MNHEY, CDR2 SVGAGI. There are 15 residues in the CDR3. The CDR3: CASSSRGVGNQPQHF. The CDR3 nucleotides read TGTGCCAGCAGTTCCAGGGGTGTTGGCAATCAGCCCCAGCATTTT.

The CDR3 region is CSVEGDRGYNEQFF. DNA for the CDR3: TGCAGCGTTGAAGGGGACAGGGGCTACAATGAGCAGTTCTTC. The chain joins TRBV29-1 to TRBJ2-1; 10 nucleotides line up with TRBD1. CDR1 and CDR2 (germline): SQVTM, ANQGSEA. CDR3 length: 14 amino acids. Trimming at V came to 1 base and at J to 3 bases, leaving 0 bases not matched to a gene.

The chain combines TRBV29-1 with TRBJ1-2, with 9 bases matching TRBD1. CDR3 length equals 12 residues. The germline gives CDR1 SQVTM, CDR2 ANQGSEA. Trimming cost V 5 bases and J 8 bases; bases outside gene matches: 6. In DNA, the CDR3 is TGCAGCGTTAGCGGGACAGGGTCCGGCTACACCTTC. It is translated as CSVSGTGSGYTF.

The V and J genes are TRBV7-8 and TRBJ1-5, with D uncertain. Between the trimmed V and J ends, which lost 6 bases and 0 bases, there was a span of 12 bases. The CDR3 length is 15 residues. The germline gives CDR1 SGHVS, CDR2 FQNEAQ. As DNA, the CDR3 is TGTGCCAGCAGTCCTAGGAGCGGTAGCAATCAGCCCCAGCATTTT. Its protein is CASSPRSGSNQPQHF.

This clone has only a few counts. The chain has TRBV2 and TRBJ2-1; no definite D call. The CDR3 sequence is 11 residues long. V was trimmed by 9 bases and J by 9 bases, leaving 12 bases between them. The germline gives CDR1 SNHLY, CDR2 FYNNEI. Here the CDR3 reads CASFSYSEQFF. In DNA, the CDR3 is TGTGCCAGTTTTAGTTATAGTGAGCAGTTCTTC. The full variable domain, completed using reference TRBV2 and TRBJ2-1, is EPEVTQTPSHQVTQMGQEVILRCVPISNHLYFYWYRQILGQKVEFLVSFYNNEISEKSEIFDDQFSVERPDGSNFTLKIRSTKLEDSAMYFCASFSYSEQFFGPGTRLTVL.

J is TRBJ2-2 and V is TRBV5-1, with 7 bases fitting TRBD1. The CDR3 extends over 16 amino acids. From germline, CDR1 is SGHRS and CDR2 YFSETQ. Unmatched junction bases numbered 4, after V lost 2 bases and J lost 0 bases. The CDR3 sequence is CASSLPGTANTGELFF. The CDR3 DNA is TGCGCCAGCAGCTTACCCGGGACAGCGAACACCGGGGAGCTGTTTTTT. Together with reference TRBV5-1 and TRBJ2-2, the CDR3 gives the full variable domain: KAGVTQTPRYLIKTRGQQVTLSCSPISGHRSVSWYQQTPGQGLQFLFEYFSETQRNKGNFPGRFSGRQFSNSRSEMNVSTLELGDSALYLCASSLPGTANTGELFFGEGSRLTVL.

The chain joins TRBV6-5 to TRBJ2-3; TRBD2 is a possible D gene (5 bases). Germline CDR1 reads MNHEY; CDR2 reads SVGAGI. V shed 4 bases and J shed 4 bases, with 15 bases lying between them. The CDR3 extends over 15 amino acids. The CDR3: CASSWESAGADTQYF. CDR3 nucleotides: TGTGCCAGCAGTTGGGAGTCGGCCGGAGCAGATACGCAGTATTTT.

The genes are TRBV7-9 and TRBJ2-7; 10 nucleotides align to TRBD2. V shed 5 bases and J 3 bases; nucleotides not matched to a gene: 4. Germline V gene sequence: CDR1 SEHNR, CDR2 FQNEAQ (reference sequence). This CDR3 contains 14 residues. The DNA for the CDR3 is TGTGCCAGCAGCGACCGACTAGCGGGCTACGAGCAGTACTTC. Translated, it gives CASSDRLAGYEQYF.

The chain recombines TRBV5-1 with TRBJ1-2, with TRBD1 identical over 8 bases. Germline CDR1 and CDR2: SGHRS and YFSETQ. J gave up 3 bases and V 0 bases, and 10 bases lay outside the gene matches. The CDR3 totals 17 residues. The DNA for the CDR3 is TGCGCCAGCAGCTTGGAACCTGCAGGGGGCTACGACTATGGCTACACCTTC. This codes for CASSLEPAGGYDYGYTF.

V is TRBV11-2 and J is TRBJ1-2; D might be TRBD1 (6 bases). CDR3 length: 16 residues. Germline V gene data show CDR1 as SGHAT and CDR2 as FQNNGV. Between the trimmed V and J ends, which lost 5 bases and 3 bases, there was a span of 19 bases. For the CDR3, the DNA is TGTGCCAGCAGCACACTCAATCCCGGGACACACTATGGCTACACCTTC. Translated: CASSTLNPGTHYGYTF. Full variable domain (remainder filled in from reference TRBV11-2 and TRBJ1-2): EAGVAQSPRYKIIEKRQSVAFWCNPISGHATLYWYQQILGQGPKLLIQFQNNGVVDDSQLPKDRFSAERLKGVDSTLKIQPAKLEDSAVYLCASSTLNPGTHYGYTFGSGTRLTVV.

This chain uses TRBV4-1 with TRBJ1-2; TRBD1 is a possible D gene (6 bases). The CDR3 covers 14 residues. Germline V gene sequence: CDR1 MGHRA, CDR2 YSYEKL. V dropped 6 bases and J dropped 4 bases, with 15 bases sitting between them. DNA of the CDR3: TGCGCCAGCAGGAACAACAGGGAAGGCTATGGCTACACCTTC. This codes for CASRNNREGYGYTF.

The chain combines TRBV5-1 with TRBJ2-5, with unresolved D. V was pared by 5 bases and J by 2 bases, with 13 bases between. The CDR3 runs to 14 residues. Germline V gene sequence: CDR1 SGHRS, CDR2 YFSETQ. The CDR3 is CASSRGTVQETQYF. CDR3 nucleotide sequence: TGCGCCAGCAGTCGTGGAACAGTACAAGAGACCCAGTACTTC.

The V and J genes are TRBV5-3 and TRBJ1-2, with a possible D match to TRBD1 (6 bases). TRBV5-3 is annotated as an ORF whose role is uncertain. This CDR3 region has 17 residues. Trimming removed 1 base from V and 0 bases from J, with 16 bases in between. CDR3 residues: CARSLKGRGQTNYGYTF. The CDR3 nucleotides read TGTGCCAGAAGCTTGAAGGGCAGGGGCCAGACTAACTATGGCTACACCTTC.

V is TRBV2 and J is TRBJ2-3, with 9 bases lining up with TRBD2. Germline-derived CDR1 and CDR2 are SNHLY and FYNNEI. The CDR3 extends over 15 amino acids. V gave up 5 bases and J gave up 1 base; unmatched junction bases: 4. CDR3 region: CASSKRGDGTDTQYF. CDR3 nucleotide sequence: TGTGCCAGCAGTAAGCGGGGGGACGGCACAGATACGCAGTATTTT.